This TCR beta chain was documented in a study of blood T cell repertoires in COVID-19. This clone was counted a single time. Sequenced by immunoSEQ multiplex PCR; TCRdb stores in-frame clones only, minus some. The table shows about 130,000 clones, with around 74% occurring only once. The V end lost 7 bases, the J end lost 5 bases, and 13 bases lay between the germline ends. CDR3 length equals 13 residues. The germline V gene encodes CDR1 LNHDA and CDR2 SQIVND (reference sequence). Sequenced input: peripheral blood. The chain links TRBV19 to TRBJ2-3; weak D call: TRBD2 (6 bases). The sequence was collected from a man aged 55 to 70 with acute or convalescent COVID-19. Written as DNA, the CDR3 is TGTGCCAGTAACACGGGACTCCTAGATACGCAGTATTTT. The encoded protein is CASNTGLLDTQYF. The variable domain in full, completed from reference TRBV19 and TRBJ2-3, reads DGGITQSPKYLFRKEGQNVTLSCEQNLNHDAMYWYRQDPGQGLRLIYYSQIVNDFQKGDIAEGYSVSREKKESFPLTVTSAQKNPTAFYLCASNTGLLDTQYFGPGTRLTVL.